These 15 T cell receptor beta chains originate from one sample sequenced in a study of shared clonotypes between healthy human individuals (dated by TCRdb to about 2020). Receptor libraries were prepared by the immunoSEQ multiplex PCR assay. TCRdb carries this immuneACCESS record with in-frame sequences only. Its versions omit some clonotypes, under half of them owing to an unresolved V gene in the studies checked, with the rest unexplained. For this sample the table gives roughly 640,000 clones, of which roughly 70% were detected only once. 1.5% to 2% of the sample belongs to the ten largest clones. Sequenced material: memory CD4+ T cells sorted from blood. The cell subset or site label of this sample denotes: CD45RA-negative fraction. The receptors derive from a woman aged 30 to 39 in good health.

A few counts support this clone. This chain connects TRBV28 to TRBJ2-7; TRBD2 is a possible D gene (5 bases). This CDR3 spans 14 amino acids. Germline loops: CDR1 MDHEN, CDR2 SYDVKM. V lost 8 bases and J 2 bases, leaving 16 bases between the germline ends. The CDR3 bases are TGTGCCAGCTGCCCGACACGAGGGACCTACGAGCAGTACTTC. Protein product: CASCPTRGTYEQYF.

The chain combines TRBV30 with TRBJ2-2; the D gene is possibly TRBD2 (6 bases). The CDR3 has 15 amino acids. Per germline, CDR1 GTSNPN and CDR2 SVGIG (reference sequence). V was trimmed by 2 bases and J by 6 bases, leaving 16 bases between them. The CDR3 DNA sequence: TGTGCCTGGAGTTGGGACTTATCGACCGCCGGGGAGCTGTTTTTT. Amino acid sequence: CAWSWDLSTAGELFF.

The chain carries TRBV27 and TRBJ2-1, with D perhaps TRBD1 or TRBD2 (6 bases each). The CDR3 contains 12 residues. V shed 2 bases and J shed 15 bases, with 14 bases lying between them. The germline V gene has CDR1 MNHEY and CDR2 SMNVEV (reference sequence). The CDR3 region has the DNA TGTGCCAGCAGTTTAACCGGGGGCGAGTGGTTCTTC. This gives the protein CASSLTGGEWFF.

The chain employs TRBV5-1 and TRBJ1-1; D is ambiguous. Deletions cut 4 bases from V and 1 base from J, with 11 bases between. The CDR3 length is 14 residues. Germline lookup yields CDR1 SGHRS and CDR2 YFSETQ. Here the CDR3 reads CASSLHSGNTEAFF. CDR3 in DNA: TGCGCCAGCAGCCTGCACTCAGGGAACACTGAAGCTTTCTTT.

V usage is TRBV29-1 and J usage is TRBJ2-7; 8 bases match TRBD2. CDR3 length: 12 residues. The V gene's germline CDR1 is SQVTM and CDR2 ANQGSEA. The J segment lost 9 bases and the V segment lost 5 bases, leaving 9 bases of the junction unmatched. The CDR3 protein is CSVQIFAGGQYF. CDR3 DNA: TGCAGCGTTCAAATTTTCGCGGGAGGGCAGTACTTC.

This chain uses TRBV2 with TRBJ1-5, with D tentatively TRBD1 (6 bases). The CDR3 spans 14 residues. From germline, CDR1 is SNHLY and CDR2 FYNNEI. The V gene lost 2 bases and the J gene lost 4 bases, with 9 bases spanning the gap. The CDR3 region has the DNA TGTGCCAGCAGTGAATTAGGGACAAATCAGCCCCAGCATTTT. Protein product: CASSELGTNQPQHF.

Concerning this clone: This sequence may be a read error, since a much larger clone differs from it by one base. V and J are TRBV27 and TRBJ2-3; D might be TRBD1 (6 bases). The germline V gene has CDR1 MNHEY and CDR2 SMNVEV (reference sequence). The CDR3 loop spans 13 amino acids. V lost 6 bases and J lost 1, with 8 bases in between. CDR3 region: CASRQGGTDTQYF. The CDR3 DNA sequence: TGTGCCAGCAGACAGGGAGGCACAGATACGCAGTATTTT.

V gene TRBV4-1 combines with J gene TRBJ2-3, with 7 nucleotides matching TRBD2. Germline values: CDR1 MGHRA, CDR2 YSYEKL. Trimming at V came to 0 bases and at J to 1 base, leaving 7 bases not matched to a gene. The CDR3 is 17 residues long. This CDR3 is CASSQEGSGIGTDTQYF. CDR3 DNA: TGCGCCAGCAGCCAAGAAGGAAGCGGGATTGGCACAGATACGCAGTATTTT.

V usage is TRBV28 and J usage is TRBJ2-7; perhaps D is TRBD1 or TRBD2 (7 bases each). The CDR3 has 13 amino acids. The germline V and J ends were trimmed by 11 bases and 4 bases, with 18 bases remaining between them. The germline gives CDR1 MDHEN, CDR2 SYDVKM. The CDR3 DNA follows: TGTGCCTACGGCGGTCAGGGGGGGTACGAGCAGTACTTC. The encoded protein is CAYGGQGGYEQYF. Using reference TRBV28 and TRBJ2-7 for the parts outside the CDR3, the full variable domain is DVKVTQSSRYLVKRTGEKVFLECVQDMDHENMFWYRQDPGLGLRLIYFSYDVKMKEKGDIPEGYSVSREKKERFSLILESASTNQTSMYLCAYGGQGGYEQYFGPGTRLTVT.

This clone was detected only once. V is TRBV10-3 and J is TRBJ2-7, with D perhaps assigned TRBD1 or TRBD2 (5 bases each). The germline gives CDR1 ENHRY, CDR2 SYGVKD. The CDR3 length is 12 residues. Between the trimmed V and J ends, which lost 2 bases and 3 bases, there was a span of 5 bases. The CDR3 sequence: CAISEGGYEQYF. In nucleotides, the CDR3 is TGTGCCATCAGTGAGGGGGGCTACGAGCAGTACTTC.

CDR3 sequence: CASSSIALGANVLTF. The CDR3 region has the DNA TGTGCCAGCAGCTCCATAGCTCTGGGGGCCAACGTCCTGACTTTC. V is TRBV7-9 and J is TRBJ2-6; D is uncertain. CDR1 and CDR2 from the germline V gene are SEHNR and FQNEAQ (reference sequence). V lost 4 bases and J lost 4, with 11 bases in between. The CDR3 has 15 amino acids.

The chain combines TRBV7-9 with TRBJ2-7; possibly TRBD1 or TRBD2 for D (6 bases each). Germline-derived CDR1 and CDR2 are SEHNR and FQNEAQ (reference sequence). The V end was cut by 5 bases, the J end by 2 bases, with 16 bases between. This CDR3 is 15 amino acids long. The CDR3 nucleotides read TGTGCCAGCAGCCAAGGGGGAGGTGGCCCCTACGAGCAGTACTTC. Residues: CASSQGGGGPYEQYF.

Concerning this clone itself: The sample has other DNA sequences that encode this CDR3 too. This sequence joins TRBV28 and TRBJ2-7, with D perhaps given as TRBD1 or TRBD2 (5 bases each). V gave up 6 bases and J gave up 4 bases, with 10 bases separating them. The CDR3 spans 12 residues. CDR1 and CDR2 from the germline V gene are MDHEN and SYDVKM. The CDR3 is CASSRGGYEQYF. The DNA for the CDR3 is TGTGCCAGCAGCCGGGGCGGGTACGAGCAGTACTTC.

This chain connects TRBV6-6 to TRBJ2-5; no definite D call. Germline lookup yields CDR1 MNHNY and CDR2 SVGAGI (reference sequence). This CDR3 has 16 residues. V lost 2 bases to trimming and J lost 5 bases, with 18 bases between them. CDR3 residues: CASSYPPRVGKETQYF. The CDR3 DNA reads TGTGCCAGCAGTTACCCACCTCGAGTAGGGAAGGAGACCCAGTACTTC.

The gene calls are TRBV19 and TRBJ2-1, with D perhaps matching TRBD1 (6 bases). With 5 bases removed from V and 4 bases from J, the gap between germline ends came to 15 bases. The germline gives CDR1 LNHDA, CDR2 SQIVND (reference sequence). The CDR3 runs to 15 residues. The CDR3: CASSSGQRLYNEQFF. The CDR3 coding sequence is TGTGCCAGTAGTTCCGGACAGAGACTTTACAATGAGCAGTTCTTC.